This T cell receptor (beta chain) emerged from a study of shared clonotypes between healthy human individuals. TCRdb's copy holds only in-frame clones and misses some; the assay was immunoSEQ multiplex PCR. The sample shows more than 550,000 clones, about two thirds of them seen only once. The CDR3 is 12 residues long. Germline V lookup: CDR1 GTSNPN, CDR2 SVGIG (reference sequence). Trimming shortened V by 0 bases and J by 10 bases, and 12 bases separated the two germline ends. The material sequenced was memory CD4+ T cells sorted from blood. Sample subset: CD45RA-negative fraction. This chain links TRBV30 with TRBJ1-1; D ambiguous. The TCR originated in a woman in her twenties or thirties in good health. The CDR3 DNA is TGTGCCTGGAGTGTGGCGGGGTCTAGAGCTTTCTTT. This encodes CAWSVAGSRAFF.